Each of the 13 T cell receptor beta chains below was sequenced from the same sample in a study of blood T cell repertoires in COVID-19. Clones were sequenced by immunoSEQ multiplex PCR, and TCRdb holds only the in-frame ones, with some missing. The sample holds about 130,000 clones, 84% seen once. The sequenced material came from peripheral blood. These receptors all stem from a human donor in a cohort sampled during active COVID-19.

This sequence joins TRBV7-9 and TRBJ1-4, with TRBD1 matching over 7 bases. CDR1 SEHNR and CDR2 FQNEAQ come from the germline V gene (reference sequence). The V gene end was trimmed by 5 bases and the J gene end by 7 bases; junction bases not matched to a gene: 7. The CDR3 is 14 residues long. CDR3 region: CASSQQGRSEKLFF. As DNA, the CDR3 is TGTGCCAGCAGCCAACAGGGGCGGAGTGAAAAACTGTTTTTT.

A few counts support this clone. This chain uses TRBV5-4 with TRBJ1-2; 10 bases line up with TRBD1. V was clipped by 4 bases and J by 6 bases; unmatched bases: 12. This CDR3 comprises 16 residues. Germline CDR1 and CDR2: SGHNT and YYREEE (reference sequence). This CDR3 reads CASSPSGQGFFHGYTF. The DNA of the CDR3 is TGTGCCAGCAGCCCATCGGGACAGGGGTTTTTTCATGGCTACACCTTC.

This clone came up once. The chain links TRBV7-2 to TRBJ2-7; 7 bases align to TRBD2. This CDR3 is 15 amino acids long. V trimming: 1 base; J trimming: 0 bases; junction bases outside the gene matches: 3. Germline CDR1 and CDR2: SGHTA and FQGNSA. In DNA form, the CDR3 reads TGTGCCAGCAGCTTAGTGGGGGGGAGCTCCTACGAGCAGTACTTC. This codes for CASSLVGGSSYEQYF.

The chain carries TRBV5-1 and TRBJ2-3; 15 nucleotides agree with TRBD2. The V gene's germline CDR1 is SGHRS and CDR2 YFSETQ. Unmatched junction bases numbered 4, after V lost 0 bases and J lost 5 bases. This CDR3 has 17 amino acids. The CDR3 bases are TGCGCCAGCAGCTTGGCGTGGACTAGCGGGGGGGGAGATACGCAGTATTTT. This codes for CASSLAWTSGGGDTQYF.

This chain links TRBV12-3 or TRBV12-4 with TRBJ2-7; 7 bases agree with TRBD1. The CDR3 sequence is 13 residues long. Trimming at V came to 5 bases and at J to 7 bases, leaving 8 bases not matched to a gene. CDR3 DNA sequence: TGTGCCAGCAGTCCGAGACAGGGTGGGGAGCAGTACTTC. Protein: CASSPRQGGEQYF.

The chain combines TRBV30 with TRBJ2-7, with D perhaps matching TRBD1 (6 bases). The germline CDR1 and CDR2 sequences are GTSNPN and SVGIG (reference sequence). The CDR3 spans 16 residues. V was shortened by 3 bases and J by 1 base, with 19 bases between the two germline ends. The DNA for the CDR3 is TGTGCCTGGAGGAACTCCAGGGGTTTGGGGTCCTACGAGCAGTACTTC. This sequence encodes CAWRNSRGLGSYEQYF.

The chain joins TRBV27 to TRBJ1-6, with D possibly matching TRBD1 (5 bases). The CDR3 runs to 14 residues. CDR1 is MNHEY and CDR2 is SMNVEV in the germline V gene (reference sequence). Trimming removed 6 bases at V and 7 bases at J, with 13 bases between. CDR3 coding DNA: TGTGCCAGCAGCCCGTCGGGGGGGAATTCACCCCTCCACTTT. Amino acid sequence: CASSPSGGNSPLHF.

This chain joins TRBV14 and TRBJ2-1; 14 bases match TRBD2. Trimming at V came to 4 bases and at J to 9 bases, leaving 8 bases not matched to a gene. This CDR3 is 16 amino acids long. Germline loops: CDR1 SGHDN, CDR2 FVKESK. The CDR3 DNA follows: TGTGCCAGCAGCCCCCGACTAGCGGGGGGGCTGGGTGAGCAGTTCTTC. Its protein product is CASSPRLAGGLGEQFF.

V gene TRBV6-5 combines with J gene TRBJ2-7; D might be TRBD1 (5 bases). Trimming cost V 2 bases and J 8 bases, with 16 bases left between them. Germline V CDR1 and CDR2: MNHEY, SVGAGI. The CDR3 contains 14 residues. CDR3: CASSYDRKAPKQYF. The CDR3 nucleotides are TGTGCCAGCAGTTACGACAGAAAGGCTCCTAAGCAGTACTTC.

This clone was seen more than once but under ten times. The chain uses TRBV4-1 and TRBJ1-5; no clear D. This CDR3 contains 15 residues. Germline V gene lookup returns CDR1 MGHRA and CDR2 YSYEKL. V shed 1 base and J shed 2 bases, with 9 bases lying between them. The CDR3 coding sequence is TGCGCCAGCAGCCAAGGAGTGATCGGCAATCAGCCCCAGCATTTT. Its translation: CASSQGVIGNQPQHF.

The CDR3 sequence: CATSREGGYTF. The CDR3 DNA sequence: TGTGCCACCAGCAGAGAGGGCGGCTACACCTTC. This rearrangement joins TRBV15 to TRBJ1-2, with unresolved D. Germline-derived CDR1 and CDR2 are LNHNV and YYDKDF (reference sequence). The ends were cut back, 0 bases at V and 8 bases at J, with 4 bases in the middle. The CDR3 length is 11 residues.

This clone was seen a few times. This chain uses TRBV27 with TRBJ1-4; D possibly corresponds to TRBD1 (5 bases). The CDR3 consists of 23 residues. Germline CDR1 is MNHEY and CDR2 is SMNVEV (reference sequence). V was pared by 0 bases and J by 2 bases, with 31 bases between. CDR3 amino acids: CASSLSGGRVKNRRPRTNEKLFF. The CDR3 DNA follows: TGTGCCAGCAGTTTATCGGGAGGGAGGGTCAAGAACAGGCGCCCGCGGACTAATGAAAAACTGTTTTTT.

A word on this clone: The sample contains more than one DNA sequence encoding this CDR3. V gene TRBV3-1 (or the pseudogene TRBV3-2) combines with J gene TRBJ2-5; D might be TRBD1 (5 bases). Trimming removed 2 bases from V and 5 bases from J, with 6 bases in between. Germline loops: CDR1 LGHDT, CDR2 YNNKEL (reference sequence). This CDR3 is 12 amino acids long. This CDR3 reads CASSQSGETQYF. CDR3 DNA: TGTGCCAGCAGCCAATCAGGGGAGACCCAGTACTTC.